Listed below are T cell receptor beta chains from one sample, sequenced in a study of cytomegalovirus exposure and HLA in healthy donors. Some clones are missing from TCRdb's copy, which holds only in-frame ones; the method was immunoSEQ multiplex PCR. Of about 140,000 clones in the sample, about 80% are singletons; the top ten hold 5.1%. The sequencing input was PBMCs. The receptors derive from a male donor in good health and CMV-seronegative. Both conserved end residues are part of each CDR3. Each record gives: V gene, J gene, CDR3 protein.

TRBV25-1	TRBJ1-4	CASSGAGEKLFF
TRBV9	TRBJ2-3	CASSVQGWGGSSSTDTQYF
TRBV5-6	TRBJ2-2	CASSFGTGGSTGELFF
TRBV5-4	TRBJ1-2	CASSSGQGAGYGYTF
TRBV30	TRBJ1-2	CAWSDGGGYTF
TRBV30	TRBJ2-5	CAWRASGGVATQYF
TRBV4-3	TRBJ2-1	CASSQDRASGGTNEQFF
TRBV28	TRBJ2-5	CASSLISGGPGTQYF
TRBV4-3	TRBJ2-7	CASSQDWQGQGYSYEQYF
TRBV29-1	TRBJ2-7	CSVEGGQGVDEQYF
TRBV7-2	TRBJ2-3	CASSLWAASTDTQYF
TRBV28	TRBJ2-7	CASSLGSESTTYEQYF
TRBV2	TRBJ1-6	CASRWGVTLHF
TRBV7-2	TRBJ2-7	CASSSPPGGLYEQYF
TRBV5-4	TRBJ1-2	CASSFRVTDGAQGRRGYTF
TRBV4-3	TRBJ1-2	CASSQEFTGNYGYTF
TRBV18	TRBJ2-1	CASSQWSGGSGNEQFF
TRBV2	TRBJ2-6	CASRPRESLGANVLTF
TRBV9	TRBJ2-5	CASSVGLAGRETQYF
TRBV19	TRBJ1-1	CASSIFLNTEAFF
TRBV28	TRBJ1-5	CASNAGLYQPQHF
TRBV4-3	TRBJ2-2	CASSQVRGLNTGELFF
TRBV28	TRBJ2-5	CASIAGVLETQYF
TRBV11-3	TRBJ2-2	CASSQNTGELFF